The 17 T cell receptor beta chains below come from one sample, sequenced in a study of identical twins. TCRdb independently ran MiXCR on the 5' RACE reads; one entry per CDR3 protein. This sample has about 690,000 distinct CDR3 sequences, with 5.5% to 7.5% found just once. Sequenced sample: naive T cells sorted from blood. These receptors came from a man between 18 and 35 years old in good health.

V gene TRBV20-1 combines with J gene TRBJ1-1; TRBD1 matches 12 bases. The CDR3 extends over 18 amino acids. V gave up 2 bases and J gave up 4 bases; unmatched junction bases: 14. Germline loops: CDR1 DFQATT, CDR2 SNEGSKA (reference sequence). The CDR3 coding sequence is TGCAGTGCTAGATTTACCCCGGGACAGGGGGCGGCGGGCACTGAAGCTTTCTTT. It is translated as CSARFTPGQGAAGTEAFF.

The chain employs TRBV7-6 and TRBJ2-1; possible D gene TRBD1, 6 bases. Trimming took 8 bases from V and 4 from J, leaving 9 bases between them. The CDR3 is 12 amino acids. CDR1 and CDR2 (germline): SGHVS, FNYEAQ. CDR3 region: CASGDTYNEQFF. For the CDR3, the DNA is TGTGCCAGCGGGGACACTTACAATGAGCAGTTCTTC.

CDR3 DNA sequence: TGCGCCAGCAGCCAAGAAGGACAGGTAGAGACCCAGTACTTC. This encodes CASSQEGQVETQYF. The chain joins TRBV4-1 to TRBJ2-5; 7 bases agree with TRBD1. Trimming at V came to 0 bases and at J to 4 bases, leaving 2 bases not matched to a gene. Germline CDR1 reads MGHRA; CDR2 reads YSYEKL. The CDR3 contains 14 residues.

This chain connects TRBV28 to TRBJ2-3, with 9 bases lining up with TRBD1. There are 17 residues in the CDR3. Germline V lookup: CDR1 MDHEN, CDR2 SYDVKM. With V trimmed by 2 bases and J by 6 bases, 12 bases remained unmatched. DNA of the CDR3: TGTGCCAGCAGTTTAGGCCCCGGGACAGGGCCCCGGGATACGCAGTATTTT. This codes for CASSLGPGTGPRDTQYF.

This chain connects TRBV3-1 to TRBJ2-1; D ambiguous. V was cut by 3 bases and J by 1 base, with 16 bases left in between. The germline CDR1 and CDR2 sequences are LGHDT and YNNKEL (reference sequence). CDR3 length equals 17 residues. The CDR3 sequence: CASSHSSMAGSYNEQFF. CDR3 in DNA: TGTGCCAGCAGCCACTCGAGTATGGCTGGATCCTACAATGAGCAGTTCTTC.

This clonotype was recorded many times. The J gene is TRBJ2-3, the V gene TRBV7-3, with 10 bases that match TRBD1. CDR3 length: 15 residues. Germline assignment: CDR1 SGHTA and CDR2 FQGTGA. Trimming at V came to 5 bases and at J to 3 bases, leaving 5 bases not matched to a gene. The CDR3 coding sequence is TGTGCCAGCAGCCGCGGACAGGGGGTTACAGATACGCAGTATTTT. Translating it yields CASSRGQGVTDTQYF.

A few counts support this clonotype. The chain uses TRBV27 and TRBJ1-4; 9 bases are a match to TRBD1. The CDR3 is 12 amino acids. CDR1 is MNHEY, CDR2 SMNVEV, per germline (reference sequence). V shed 3 bases, J shed 11 bases, and the junction held 1 base outside the gene matches. CDR3 protein: CASSFGQGKLFF. CDR3 nucleotide sequence: TGTGCCAGCAGTTTCGGACAGGGGAAACTGTTTTTT.

The gene calls are TRBV5-1 and TRBJ2-5; TRBD2 aligns across 12 bases. V lost 6 bases and J lost 1; bases outside the gene matches: 10. CDR1 is SGHRS, CDR2 YFSETQ, per germline. The CDR3 runs to 17 residues. The CDR3 coding sequence is TGCGCCAGCACCCTTGGTGGACTAGCGGGGCCCCAAGAGACCCAGTACTTC. Its protein product is CASTLGGLAGPQETQYF.

This clonotype was observed at least ten times. In nucleotides, the CDR3 is TGCAGCGTTAGCGGGAGGACCCATCCTGAGCAGTTCTTC. Amino acid sequence: CSVSGRTHPEQFF. This chain links TRBV29-1 with TRBJ2-1, with 9 positions matching TRBD2. The CDR3 spans 13 residues. Germline CDR1 is SQVTM and CDR2 is ANQGSEA. With V trimmed by 5 bases and J by 9 bases, 8 bases remained unmatched.

The V call is TRBV24-1, the J call TRBJ2-2; TRBD1 is a possible D gene (6 bases). V was clipped by 7 bases and J by 0 bases, with 11 bases between them. The CDR3 runs to 15 residues. Germline loops: CDR1 KGHDR, CDR2 SFDVKD. CDR3 nucleotide sequence: TGTGCCACCAGGAAAGGGGGAGCGAACACCGGGGAGCTGTTTTTT. Translated, it gives CATRKGGANTGELFF.

This clonotype was counted at least ten times. The rearrangement uses TRBV20-1 and TRBJ2-5; D gene ambiguous. Trimming stripped 5 bases from V and 2 bases from J, with 9 bases between. The CDR3 is 12 amino acids. Per germline, CDR1 DFQATT and CDR2 SNEGSKA (reference sequence). The CDR3, as DNA: TGCAGTGCTCGATCTTTACAAGAGACCCAGTACTTC. Protein sequence: CSARSLQETQYF.

This clonotype was observed at least ten times. V is TRBV20-1 and J is TRBJ1-5; no clear D gene. The V gene lost 0 bases and the J gene lost 4 bases, with 13 bases spanning the gap. The CDR3 totals 15 residues. The germline CDR1 and CDR2 sequences are DFQATT and SNEGSKA (reference sequence). The CDR3 protein is CSARDLGTGNQPQHF. CDR3 DNA sequence: TGCAGTGCTAGAGATCTCGGAACCGGGAATCAGCCCCAGCATTTT.

This clonotype was counted ten times or more. The chain couples TRBV29-1 to TRBJ2-1, with 8 bases matching TRBD1. J was trimmed by 7 bases and V by 7 bases; bases with no gene match: 12. Germline CDR1 reads SQVTM; CDR2 reads ANQGSEA. The CDR3 spans 14 residues. CDR3: CSATGTGNLNEQFF. CDR3 DNA: TGCAGCGCCACCGGGACAGGAAATTTGAATGAGCAGTTCTTC.

The rearrangement links TRBV27 to TRBJ1-6; 9 nucleotides line up with TRBD1. The V gene end was trimmed by 5 bases and the J gene end by 8 bases; junction bases not matched to a gene: 10. Germline CDR1 MNHEY, CDR2 SMNVEV (reference sequence). This CDR3 is 16 amino acids long. This CDR3 is CASSITGTGLYSPLHF. CDR3 nucleotides: TGTGCCAGCAGTATAACCGGGACAGGGTTGTATTCACCCCTCCACTTT.

CDR3 sequence (DNA): TGTGCCAGCAGGTTTTTAGGACTCCTCTACGAGCAGTACTTC. It encodes CASRFLGLLYEQYF. The rearrangement uses TRBV6-2 or TRBV6-3 and TRBJ2-7; TRBD2 is a possible D gene (5 bases). CDR3 length: 14 amino acids. CDR1 MNHEY and CDR2 SVGEGT come from the germline V gene. V was pared by 6 bases and J by 3 bases, with 15 bases between.

The rearrangement joins TRBV18 to TRBJ2-1, with TRBD1 as a possible D gene (6 bases). Trimming left V 5 bases short and J 10 bases short, with 12 bases between. The CDR3 loop spans 12 amino acids. The germline CDR1 and CDR2 sequences are KGHSH and LQKENI. The CDR3 loop is CASSKQQGEQFF. CDR3 sequence (DNA): TGTGCCAGCTCAAAACAACAGGGCGAGCAGTTCTTC.

This clonotype was seen many times. The J gene is TRBJ1-5, the V gene TRBV2; 7 bases map to TRBD1. The CDR3 contains 16 residues. The J segment lost 1 base and the V segment lost 5 bases, leaving 8 bases of the junction unmatched. CDR1 and CDR2 from the germline V gene are SNHLY and FYNNEI. DNA for the CDR3: TGTGCCAGCAGTAGGTCAGGGGGTGAGAGCAATCAGCCCCAGCATTTT. Translation gives CASSRSGGESNQPQHF.